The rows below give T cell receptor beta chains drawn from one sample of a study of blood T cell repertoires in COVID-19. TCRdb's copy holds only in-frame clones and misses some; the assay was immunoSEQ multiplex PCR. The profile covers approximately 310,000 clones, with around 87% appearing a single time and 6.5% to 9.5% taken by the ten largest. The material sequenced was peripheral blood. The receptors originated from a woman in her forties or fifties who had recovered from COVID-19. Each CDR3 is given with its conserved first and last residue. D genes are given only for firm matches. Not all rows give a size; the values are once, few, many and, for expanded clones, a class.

DNA: TGCGCCAGCACCTACGGGACGGGAGGTGACAATGAGCAGTTCTTC
CDR3: CASTYGTGGDNEQFF
V: TRBV5-1
J: TRBJ2-1
size: NA
D: TRBD2

DNA: TGTGCCAGCAGCCCCAGGACTAGCGGGAGTTACAATGAGCAGTTCTTC
CDR3: CASSPRTSGSYNEQFF
V: TRBV7-8
J: TRBJ2-1
size: few
D: TRBD2

DNA: TGCGCCAGCAGCTTGGCTCTAGCGGGGAACAACGAGCAGTACTTC
CDR3: CASSLALAGNNEQYF
V: TRBV5-1
J: TRBJ2-7
size: NA
D: TRBD2

DNA: TGTGCCAGCAGCTTAGAGGCCGGGGATAACACTGAAGCTTTCTTT
CDR3: CASSLEAGDNTEAFF
V: TRBV7-8
J: TRBJ1-1
size: NA
D: NA

DNA: TGTGCCAGCAGCCAAGTCCGCGGCGGCTACACCTTC
CDR3: CASSQVRGGYTF
V: TRBV3-1/TRBV3-2
J: TRBJ1-2
size: NA
D: NA

DNA: TGTGCCAGCAGTTACGCGTCAGGCGCCGGGGAGCTGTTTTTT
CDR3: CASSYASGAGELFF
V: TRBV6-6
J: TRBJ2-2
size: few
D: NA

DNA: TGTGCCATCAGGTCCGGGACAGGGGGCTCCTACGAGCAGTACTTC
CDR3: CAIRSGTGGSYEQYF
V: TRBV10-3
J: TRBJ2-7
size: once
D: TRBD1

DNA: TGTGCCAGCAGCTCGGGACTAGCGGGAACAGATACGCAGTATTTT
CDR3: CASSSGLAGTDTQYF
V: TRBV7-2
J: TRBJ2-3
size: NA
D: TRBD2

DNA: TGCAGCGTCGCGAGGTTGACTAGCGGGCAGTTCTTC
CDR3: CSVARLTSGQFF
V: TRBV29-1
J: TRBJ2-1
size: NA
D: TRBD2

DNA: TGCAGTGCTAGTCGTCGGGACAAATTTAGCAATCAGCCCCAGCATTTT
CDR3: CSASRRDKFSNQPQHF
V: TRBV20-1
J: TRBJ1-5
size: NA
D: NA

DNA: TGTGCCAGCAGCTTAAGTGGGGGCTCAAGCACAGATACGCAGTATTTT
CDR3: CASSLSGGSSTDTQYF
V: TRBV7-2
J: TRBJ2-3
size: NA
D: NA

DNA: TGTGCCAGTAGTTCTAACAGGGCGAGCTACTATGGCTACACCTTC
CDR3: CASSSNRASYYGYTF
V: TRBV19
J: TRBJ1-2
size: NA
D: NA

DNA: TGCAGCGTTGTCTATGTGAGTCCCCGGGGCACTGAAGCTTTCTTT
CDR3: CSVVYVSPRGTEAFF
V: TRBV29-1
J: TRBJ1-1
size: NA
D: NA

DNA: TGTGCCAGCAGTTACCAACAGCTTTCCTACGAGCAGTACTTC
CDR3: CASSYQQLSYEQYF
V: TRBV28
J: TRBJ2-7
size: NA
D: NA